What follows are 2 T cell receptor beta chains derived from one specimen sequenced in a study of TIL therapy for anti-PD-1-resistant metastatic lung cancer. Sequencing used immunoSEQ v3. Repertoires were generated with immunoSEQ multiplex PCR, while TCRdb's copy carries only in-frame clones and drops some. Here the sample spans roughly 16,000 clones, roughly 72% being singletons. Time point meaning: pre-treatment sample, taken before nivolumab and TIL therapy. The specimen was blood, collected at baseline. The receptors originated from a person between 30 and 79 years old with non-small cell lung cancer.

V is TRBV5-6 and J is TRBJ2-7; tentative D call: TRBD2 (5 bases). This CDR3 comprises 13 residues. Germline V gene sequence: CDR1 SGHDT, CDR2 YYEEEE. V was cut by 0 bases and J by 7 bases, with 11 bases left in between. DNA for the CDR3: TGTGCCAGCAGCTTGGCCAGAGGGTTAGAGCAGTACTTC. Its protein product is CASSLARGLEQYF.

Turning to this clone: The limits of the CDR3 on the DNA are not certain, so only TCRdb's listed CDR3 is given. The CDR3 loop is CASSSSTGWYEKLFF. V is TRBV6-5 and J is TRBJ1-4; the D call TRBD1 from the table was never checked on the DNA. CDR1 and CDR2 (germline): MNHEY, SVGAGI. The CDR3 is 15 amino acids in total, end residues counted.